Listed below are T cell receptor beta chains from one sample, sequenced in a study of cytomegalovirus exposure and HLA in healthy donors. TCRdb's copy holds only in-frame clones and misses some; the assay was immunoSEQ multiplex PCR. The top ten hold 0.94% of the sample, which has around 140,000 clones, about 74% seen once. Source material: PBMCs. The source is a woman between 55 and 75 years old in good health and CMV-seronegative. Each CDR3 is given with its conserved first and last residue. D genes are given only for firm matches. Clone size is shown for a subset of rows, as once, few, many or a class of expanded clone.

once | NA | TRBJ2-5 | TRBV5-8 | 11 | CASSPQETQYF | TGTGCCAGCAGCCCGCAAGAGACCCAGTACTTC
NA | TRBD2 | TRBJ2-5 | TRBV7-2 | 14 | CASSLGGGSRTQYF | TGTGCCAGCAGCTTAGGGGGGGGTAGTAGGACCCAGTACTTC
NA | NA | TRBJ1-3 | TRBV5-5 | 14 | CASSLVVTGNTIYF | TGTGCCAGCAGCTTGGTGGTCACAGGAAACACCATATATTTT
NA | TRBD1 | TRBJ2-1 | TRBV10-2 | 15 | CATIGTGLTYNEQFF | TGCGCCACCATCGGGACAGGCCTTACCTACAATGAGCAGTTCTTC
NA | NA | TRBJ1-2 | TRBV6-5 | 15 | CASSSPGEGRRGYTF | TGTGCCAGCAGTTCCCCCGGCGAGGGGAGGCGGGGCTACACCTTC
NA | TRBD1 | TRBJ2-3 | TRBV11-3 | 19 | CASSLDQPGQGTTSDTQYF | TGTGCCAGCAGCTTAGACCAACCGGGACAGGGGACGACGTCCGATACGCAGTATTTT
NA | NA | TRBJ2-7 | TRBV9 | 14 | CASSRGRGALEQYF | TGTGCCAGCAGCCGGGGTCGGGGGGCATTAGAGCAGTACTTC
NA | NA | TRBJ2-3 | TRBV7-9 | 14 | CASSLDGSTDTQYF | TGTGCCAGCAGCTTAGACGGTAGCACAGATACGCAGTATTTT
NA | NA | TRBJ1-6 | TRBV28 | 14 | CASSLGGSNSPLHF | TGTGCCAGCAGTTTAGGAGGATCTAATTCACCCCTCCACTTT
NA | TRBD1 | TRBJ1-2 | TRBV6-5 | 14 | CASSPGTGRYGYTF | TGTGCCAGCAGCCCCGGGACAGGGAGGTATGGCTACACCTTC
NA | TRBD1 | TRBJ2-7 | TRBV2 | 14 | CASSGGQGTYEQYF | TGTGCCAGCAGTGGGGGACAGGGAACCTACGAGCAGTACTTC
NA | TRBD1 | TRBJ1-1 | TRBV29-1 | 13 | CSVGGQQNTEAFF | TGCAGCGTCGGGGGACAGCAGAACACTGAAGCTTTCTTT
NA | NA | TRBJ1-5 | TRBV18 | 15 | CASSHSRGGDQPQHF | TGTGCCAGCTCACATTCGAGGGGAGGGGATCAGCCCCAGCATTTT
NA | TRBD1 | TRBJ1-5 | TRBV7-9 | 14 | CASSSDRGGQPQHF | TGTGCCAGCAGCTCGGACAGGGGCGGTCAGCCCCAGCATTTT
NA | NA | TRBJ1-1 | TRBV27 | 15 | CASSFWGRDRTEAFF | TGTGCCAGCAGTTTCTGGGGGCGCGACAGAACTGAAGCTTTCTTT
NA | TRBD2 | TRBJ2-1 | TRBV9 | 16 | CASSHTSGGHYNEQFF | TGTGCCAGCAGCCATACGAGCGGGGGGCACTACAATGAGCAGTTCTTC
few | TRBD1 | TRBJ1-2 | TRBV28 | 15 | CASSGRTGLSYGYTF | TGTGCCAGCAGCGGTAGGACAGGGCTCAGCTATGGCTACACCTTC
NA | NA | TRBJ1-6 | TRBV5-4 | 14 | CASSLSGSNSPFHF | TGTGCCAGCAGCCTCTCAGGGTCCAATTCACCCTTCCACTTT
NA | TRBD1 | TRBJ2-2 | TRBV7-3 | 17 | CASSPRTGASNTGELFF | TGTGCCAGCAGCCCCCGGACAGGGGCCTCGAACACCGGGGAGCTGTTTTTT
NA | NA | TRBJ2-7 | TRBV19 | 15 | CASSPQKRHSYEQYF | TGTGCCAGTAGTCCACAGAAAAGGCATTCCTACGAGCAGTACTTC
NA | TRBD1 | TRBJ2-3 | TRBV6-1 | 13 | CASRNRGTDTQYF | TGTGCCAGCCGGAACAGGGGTACAGATACGCAGTATTTT
NA | TRBD1 | TRBJ2-3 | TRBV19 | 17 | CASSIDAGTGALDTQYF | TGTGCCAGTAGTATAGACGCCGGGACAGGGGCGCTGGATACGCAGTATTTT
NA | NA | TRBJ2-3 | TRBV7-7 | 15 | CASSVGSGPTDTQYF | TGTGCCAGCAGCGTAGGAAGCGGACCCACAGATACGCAGTATTTT
once | NA | TRBJ2-7 | TRBV28 | 15 | CASRPGRGRAYEQYF | TGTGCCAGCAGACCCGGCCGGGGAAGGGCCTACGAGCAGTACTTC
few | NA | TRBJ1-1 | TRBV7-9 | 14 | CASTDIGGSTEAFF | TGTGCCAGCACCGATATCGGAGGGTCCACTGAAGCTTTCTTT
NA | TRBD2 | TRBJ2-1 | TRBV7-3 | 15 | CASSVLAGGYNEQFF | TGTGCCAGCAGCGTCCTTGCGGGAGGATACAATGAGCAGTTCTTC
NA | NA | TRBJ2-2 | TRBV30 | 13 | CAWSVRDTGELFF | TGTGCCTGGAGTGTCCGGGACACCGGGGAGCTGTTTTTT
NA | TRBD2 | TRBJ2-1 | TRBV7-3 | 17 | CASSSGTGTSGIFEQFF | TGTGCCAGCAGCTCGGGTACCGGGACTAGCGGGATCTTTGAGCAGTTCTTC
NA | TRBD1 | TRBJ1-4 | TRBV28 | 14 | CASSPRGVWEKLFF | TGTGCCAGCAGCCCCAGGGGGGTTTGGGAAAAACTGTTTTTT
NA | NA | TRBJ2-1 | TRBV29-1 | 14 | CSVGTPSSYNEQFF | TGCAGCGTTGGGACTCCGAGCTCCTACAATGAGCAGTTCTTC
NA | NA | TRBJ1-5 | TRBV15 | 14 | CATSRAGFPTAQHF | TGTGCCACCAGCAGAGCAGGGTTTCCAACAGCCCAGCATTTT
NA | NA | TRBJ1-2 | TRBV7-9 | 13 | CASSPRQLYGYTF | TGTGCCAGCAGCCCTCGACAGCTCTATGGCTACACCTTC
few | NA | TRBJ2-5 | TRBV18 | 13 | CASSSNREETQYF | TGTGCCAGCTCATCCAACAGAGAAGAGACCCAGTACTTC
NA | TRBD1 | TRBJ1-2 | TRBV28 | 15 | CASSLGGGGAWGYTF | TGTGCCAGCAGTTTGGGTGGAGGGGGCGCTTGGGGCTACACCTTC
NA | NA | TRBJ1-1 | TRBV15 | 16 | CATSTSTRARNTEAFF | TGTGCCACCAGCACCTCGACCAGGGCGAGGAACACTGAAGCTTTCTTT
NA | TRBD1 | TRBJ2-1 | TRBV18 | 15 | CASSPRDSSYNEQFF | TGTGCCAGCTCACCAAGGGACAGCTCCTACAATGAGCAGTTCTTC
NA | NA | TRBJ2-3 | TRBV5-1 | 16 | CASSLAPDRGTDTQYF | TGCGCCAGCAGCTTGGCCCCGGACAGAGGCACAGATACGCAGTATTTT
NA | TRBD1 | TRBJ1-5 | TRBV2 | 14 | CASTLGQGPQPQHF | TGTGCCAGCACCCTAGGACAGGGACCTCAGCCCCAGCATTTT
NA | TRBD2 | TRBJ2-3 | TRBV6-1 | 14 | CATPSGRPTDTQYF | TGTGCCACCCCAAGCGGGAGACCGACAGATACGCAGTATTTT
NA | NA | TRBJ1-4 | TRBV19 | 11 | CASSPGVRLFF | TGTGCCAGTAGTCCGGGGGTACGGCTGTTTTTT
NA | NA | TRBJ2-3 | TRBV29-1 | 12 | CSVPGSTDTQYF | TGCAGCGTGCCGGGTAGCACAGATACGCAGTATTTT
NA | TRBD2 | TRBJ2-7 | TRBV5-1 | 17 | CASSPQLGLAGKYEQYF | TGCGCCAGCAGCCCTCAACTCGGGCTAGCGGGAAAGTACGAGCAGTACTTC
NA | TRBD2 | TRBJ2-1 | TRBV10-3 | 15 | CAISAGLAGANEQFF | TGTGCCATCAGTGCGGGACTAGCGGGAGCGAATGAGCAGTTCTTC
NA | TRBD1 | TRBJ2-1 | TRBV14 | 15 | CASSQAGTVYNEQFF | TGTGCCAGCAGCCAAGCGGGGACAGTATACAATGAGCAGTTCTTC
NA | NA | TRBJ2-2 | TRBV27 | 17 | CASSPRPVRLNTGELFF | TGTGCCAGCAGTCCCCGTCCCGTGAGGCTGAACACCGGGGAGCTGTTTTTT
few | TRBD1 | TRBJ2-7 | TRBV7-2 | 16 | CASSLFPGTGSYEQYF | TGTGCCAGCAGCTTATTCCCCGGGACAGGGTCCTACGAGCAGTACTTC
NA | TRBD1 | TRBJ1-4 | TRBV19 | 15 | CASSIWTGFGEKLFF | TGTGCCAGTAGTATTTGGACAGGGTTTGGAGAAAAACTGTTTTTT
NA | TRBD1 | TRBJ1-1 | TRBV28 | 14 | CASSLRRGRREAFF | TGTGCCAGCAGTTTAAGGAGGGGGCGGCGTGAAGCTTTCTTT
NA | NA | TRBJ1-2 | TRBV5-8 | 14 | CASSLGQINYGYTF | TGTGCCAGCAGCTTGGGACAGATCAACTATGGCTACACCTTC
NA | NA | TRBJ1-5 | TRBV18 | 17 | CASSPRVAGQPNQPQHF | TGTGCCAGCTCACCACGGGTTGCGGGGCAGCCGAATCAGCCCCAGCATTTT
NA | TRBD2 | TRBJ2-2 | TRBV5-1 | 15 | CASSFVAGVTGELFF | TGCGCCAGCAGCTTCGTGGCGGGAGTCACCGGGGAGCTGTTTTTT
NA | NA | TRBJ2-5 | TRBV5-1 | 14 | CASSQQGNQETQYF | TGCGCCAGCAGCCAGCAGGGTAACCAAGAGACCCAGTACTTC
NA | TRBD1 | TRBJ2-2 | TRBV18 | 15 | CASSPNRGSTGELFF | TGTGCCAGCTCACCAAACAGGGGTAGCACCGGAGAGCTGTTTTTT
once | NA | TRBJ1-1 | TRBV13 | 14 | CASSLDRPGTEAFF | TGTGCCAGCAGCTTAGATCGCCCAGGCACTGAAGCTTTCTTT